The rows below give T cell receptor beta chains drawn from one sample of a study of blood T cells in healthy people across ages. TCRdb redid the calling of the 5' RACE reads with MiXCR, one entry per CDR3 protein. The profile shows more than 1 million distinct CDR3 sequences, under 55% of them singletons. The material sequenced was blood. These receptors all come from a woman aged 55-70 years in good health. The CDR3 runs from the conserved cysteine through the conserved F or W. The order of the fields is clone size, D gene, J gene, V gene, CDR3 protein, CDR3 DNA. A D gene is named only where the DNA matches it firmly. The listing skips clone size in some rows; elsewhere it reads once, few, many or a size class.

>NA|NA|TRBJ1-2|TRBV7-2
CASSLVLLYGYTF
TGTGCCAGCAGCTTAGTACTTTTATATGGCTACACCTTC
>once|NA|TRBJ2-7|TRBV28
CASSWSASAQYF
TGTGCCAGCAGTTGGTCCGCCAGTGCGCAGTACTTC
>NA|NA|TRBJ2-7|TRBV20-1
CSARGYSYEQYF
TGCAGTGCTAGGGGGTATTCCTACGAGCAGTACTTC
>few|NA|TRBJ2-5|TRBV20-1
CSANGQGSGETQYF
TGCAGTGCGAATGGGCAGGGTTCTGGAGAGACCCAGTACTTC
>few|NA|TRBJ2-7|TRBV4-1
CASSQERAAAYEQYF
TGCGCCAGCAGCCAAGAACGTGCTGCGGCCTACGAGCAGTACTTC
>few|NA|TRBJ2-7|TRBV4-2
CASSQEVLTASSYEQYF
TGTGCCAGCAGCCAAGAGGTCTTGACGGCAAGCTCCTACGAGCAGTACTTC
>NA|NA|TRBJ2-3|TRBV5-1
CASSYRRGDSTDTQYF
TGCGCCAGCAGCTACAGGAGGGGGGATAGCACAGATACGCAGTATTTT
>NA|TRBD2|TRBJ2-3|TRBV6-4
CASSPGLARTDTQYF
TGTGCCAGCAGCCCCGGACTAGCGCGTACAGATACGCAGTATTTT
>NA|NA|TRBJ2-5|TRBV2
CASSGQGSRETQYF
TGTGCCAGCAGCGGTCAAGGGTCCAGAGAGACCCAGTACTTC
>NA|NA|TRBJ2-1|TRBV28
CASSEHTGGGYNEQFF
TGTGCCAGCAGTGAACATACAGGGGGGGGCTACAATGAGCAGTTCTTC
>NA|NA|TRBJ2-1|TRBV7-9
CAAGGNREQFF
TGTGCAGCGGGTGGAAACAGGGAACAGTTCTTC